Shown below are 22 T cell receptor beta chains from a single sample sequenced in a study of T cell responses to AZD1222 COVID-19 vaccine. Sequencing used immunoSEQ multiplex PCR; TCRdb keeps in-frame clones, though not all of them. The sample holds roughly 150,000 clones, over 85% seen once. The sequencing used peripheral blood, collected on day 0 of AZD1222 vaccination. The receptors come from an adult in good health.

The CDR3 reads CATSPDSRDEQYF. CDR3 sequence (DNA): TGTGCCACCAGCCCCGACAGTCGGGACGAGCAGTACTTC. The gene calls are TRBV24-1 and TRBJ2-7; perhaps TRBD1 as D (5 bases). V gave up 7 bases and J gave up 5 bases, with 14 bases separating them. Germline assignment: CDR1 KGHDR and CDR2 SFDVKD. The CDR3 totals 13 residues.

The chain links TRBV2 to TRBJ1-3; D gene ambiguous. The CDR3 runs 14 residues. Germline assignment: CDR1 SNHLY and CDR2 FYNNEI. Trimming cost V 4 bases and J 4 bases, with 11 bases left between them. This CDR3 reads CASSGQASGNTIYF. CDR3 nucleotide sequence: TGTGCCAGCAGTGGTCAGGCGTCGGGAAACACCATATATTTT. Combining the CDR3 with reference TRBV2 and TRBJ1-3 gives the whole variable domain EPEVTQTPSHQVTQMGQEVILRCVPISNHLYFYWYRQILGQKVEFLVSFYNNEISEKSEIFDDQFSVERPDGSNFTLKIRSTKLEDSAMYFCASSGQASGNTIYFGEGSWLTVV.

This clone was detected once. The J gene is TRBJ2-1, the V gene TRBV6-5; a weak D match, TRBD2 (6 bases). This CDR3 contains 14 residues. In germline, CDR1 is MNHEY, CDR2 SVGAGI. Trimming removed 6 bases from V and 0 bases from J, with 9 bases in between. In nucleotides, the CDR3 is TGTGCCAGCAGCCGGGAGAGCTCCTACAATGAGCAGTTCTTC. Protein product: CASSRESSYNEQFF.

The chain is built from TRBV5-1 and TRBJ1-1; TRBD1 matches at 7 bases. CDR3 size: 15 residues. With 1 base clipped from V and 5 bases from J, the junction kept 8 bases outside the gene matches. Germline assignment: CDR1 SGHRS and CDR2 YFSETQ. The CDR3 bases are TGCGCCAGCAGCTTGTATATAGGGGGCAGGACTGAAGCTTTCTTT. Translated, it gives CASSLYIGGRTEAFF.

The chain couples TRBV15 to TRBJ2-1, with 7 bases matching TRBD2. The V and J ends lost 5 bases and 3 bases, in that order; junction bases with no gene match: 4. CDR3 length: 14 residues. Germline V gene data show CDR1 as LNHNV and CDR2 as YYDKDF (reference sequence). CDR3 amino acids: CATSGGSLYNEQFF. CDR3 in DNA: TGTGCCACCAGCGGCGGGAGTCTCTACAATGAGCAGTTCTTC.

The genes are TRBV4-3 and TRBJ1-6; possibly TRBD1 for D (6 bases). The CDR3 is 17 amino acids. Between the trimmed V and J ends, which lost 0 bases and 4 bases, there was a span of 13 bases. Germline loops: CDR1 LGHNA, CDR2 YSLEER. The CDR3 nucleotides are TGCGCCAGCAGCCAAGACAGGGGCGGGTCGTATAATTCACCCCTCCACTTT. It is translated as CASSQDRGGSYNSPLHF.

The genes are TRBV7-2 and TRBJ1-2; D perhaps matches TRBD1 (5 bases). Germline V gene lookup returns CDR1 SGHTA and CDR2 FQGNSA. V was shortened by 0 bases and J by 6 bases, with 17 bases between the two germline ends. CDR3 size: 16 residues. The CDR3 reads CASSLASGPSTNGYTF. CDR3 DNA sequence: TGTGCCAGCAGCTTAGCCTCGGGACCGTCGACTAATGGCTACACCTTC.

This sequence joins TRBV11-2 and TRBJ1-2; 10 bases fit TRBD1. This CDR3 has 14 residues. CDR1 is SGHAT, CDR2 FQNNGV, per germline. J lost 4 bases, V lost 6 bases, and 5 bases had no gene match. The CDR3 here is CASRAGTGVYGYTF. The DNA for the CDR3 is TGTGCCAGCAGGGCCGGGACAGGGGTCTATGGCTACACCTTC.

V and J are TRBV3-1 (or the pseudogene TRBV3-2) and TRBJ1-6; no clear D. Germline V gene lookup returns CDR1 LGHDT and CDR2 YNNKEL (reference sequence). V was pared by 2 bases and J by 5 bases, with 7 bases between. The CDR3 is made up of 14 amino acids. CDR3 bases: TGTGCCAGCAGCCAAAGAGTAAATAATTCACCCCTCCACTTT. Translating it yields CASSQRVNNSPLHF.

V and J are TRBV2 and TRBJ1-5; a weak D match, TRBD1 (6 bases). V was clipped by 2 bases and J by 10 bases, with 15 bases between them. From germline, CDR1 is SNHLY and CDR2 FYNNEI. This CDR3 has 14 residues. The CDR3 loop reads CASSEHQGTSPQHF. The CDR3 bases are TGTGCCAGCAGTGAACATCAGGGGACAAGCCCCCAGCATTTT.

This rearrangement joins TRBV6-5 to TRBJ2-7; D may be TRBD1 or TRBD2 (5 bases each). The germline CDR1 and CDR2 sequences are MNHEY and SVGAGI. Trimming removed 3 bases at V and 3 bases at J, with 9 bases between. The CDR3 extends over 13 amino acids. CDR3 loop: CASSYGGLYEQYF. The CDR3 nucleotides are TGTGCCAGCAGTTATGGGGGTCTCTACGAGCAGTACTTC.

The rearrangement joins TRBV30 to TRBJ1-2, with 8 bases lining up with TRBD1. Germline values: CDR1 GTSNPN, CDR2 SVGIG (reference sequence). This CDR3 is built from 16 residues. Trimming removed 0 bases from V and 7 bases from J; junction bases left unmatched: 13. CDR3 sequence reads: CAWSVADRVLFGGYTF. The CDR3 DNA sequence: TGTGCCTGGAGTGTTGCGGACAGGGTGTTGTTCGGTGGCTACACCTTC.

The chain couples TRBV27 to TRBJ2-1; possibly TRBD1 for D (5 bases). Trimming removed 6 bases at V and 2 bases at J, with 14 bases between. CDR3 length equals 15 residues. Germline V gene sequence: CDR1 MNHEY, CDR2 SMNVEV (reference sequence). In nucleotides, the CDR3 is TGTGCCAGCAGCCAAAACAGGTCCCCCTACAATGAGCAGTTCTTC. This encodes CASSQNRSPYNEQFF.

CDR3 sequence reads: CASSSRPEAFF. Here the CDR3 DNA reads TGTGCCAGCAGTTCCCGGCCCGAAGCTTTCTTT. The V call is TRBV6-2 or TRBV6-3, the J call TRBJ1-1; D unclear. This CDR3 spans 11 amino acids. With 4 bases removed from V and 8 bases from J, the gap between germline ends came to 8 bases. Germline-derived CDR1 and CDR2 are MNHEY and SVGEGT.

The rearrangement links TRBV5-1 to TRBJ2-1, with 11 bases identical to TRBD2. The CDR3 runs to 15 residues. Germline V CDR1 and CDR2: SGHRS, YFSETQ. The V segment lost 4 bases and the J segment 5 bases; nucleotides outside the gene matches: 5. The CDR3 nucleotides read TGCGCCAGCAGCCCCGGGACTAGCGGCCACAATGAGCAGTTCTTC. Residues: CASSPGTSGHNEQFF.

The genes are TRBV7-9 and TRBJ1-1; no definite D call. With 4 bases removed from V and 0 bases from J, the gap between germline ends came to 12 bases. The CDR3 consists of 15 residues. CDR1 SEHNR and CDR2 FQNEAQ come from the germline V gene (reference sequence). CDR3 in DNA: TGTGCCAGCAGCTACCCCGGCGGACTGAACACTGAAGCTTTCTTT. Translated: CASSYPGGLNTEAFF.

V usage is TRBV2 and J usage is TRBJ1-6; 9 bases agree with TRBD1. CDR3 length equals 15 residues. V lost 7 bases and J lost 10; bases outside the gene matches: 11. Germline V gene data show CDR1 as SNHLY and CDR2 as FYNNEI. CDR3 sequence: CASILDRGAPSPLHF. In DNA form, the CDR3 reads TGTGCCAGCATACTTGACAGGGGGGCCCCCTCACCCCTCCACTTT.

This chain connects TRBV21-1 to TRBJ1-6; TRBD1, the table's D call, lacks a check against the DNA. TRBV21-1 is described as a pseudogene. The CDR3 has 16 amino acids. The CDR3 sequence: CASSPSRQVPNSPLHF. In DNA form, the CDR3 reads TGTGCCAGCAGCCCTTCCCGACAGGTACCTAATTCACCCCTCCACTTT.

J is TRBJ2-7 and V is TRBV6-5; 8 bases agree with TRBD1. The ends lost 8 bases at V and 1 base at J; junction bases unmatched: 7. The CDR3 length is 14 residues. CDR1 is MNHEY and CDR2 is SVGAGI in the germline V gene. CDR3 in amino acids: CASRRGQGSYEQYF. CDR3 DNA: TGTGCCAGCCGAAGAGGACAGGGTTCCTACGAGCAGTACTTC.

This clone has just a few counts. The chain has TRBV4-3 and TRBJ1-1; D not resolved. The germline V gene encodes CDR1 LGHNA and CDR2 YSLEER. The CDR3 contains 16 residues. With 4 bases removed from V and 0 bases from J, the gap between germline ends came to 15 bases. CDR3 in amino acids: CASSPRSAVMNTEAFF. In DNA form, the CDR3 reads TGCGCCAGCAGCCCCCGGTCCGCAGTCATGAACACTGAAGCTTTCTTT.

This chain connects TRBV2 to TRBJ1-4; 7 bases match TRBD1. Germline lookup yields CDR1 SNHLY and CDR2 FYNNEI. This CDR3 contains 14 residues. After removal of 6 bases from V and 4 bases from J, the junction contained 5 bases not matched to a gene. CDR3 protein: CASRETGINEKLFF. The CDR3 coding sequence is TGTGCCAGCAGGGAGACAGGGATTAATGAAAAACTGTTTTTT.

This sequence joins TRBV6-6 and TRBJ1-4; the D gene is possibly TRBD1 (6 bases). This CDR3 is built from 13 residues. V lost 10 bases to trimming and J lost 4 bases, with 13 bases between them. Germline lookup yields CDR1 MNHNY and CDR2 SVGAGI (reference sequence). In nucleotides, the CDR3 is TGTGCCACTAAGGACAGAGGTAATGAAAAACTGTTTTTT. Amino acid sequence: CATKDRGNEKLFF.